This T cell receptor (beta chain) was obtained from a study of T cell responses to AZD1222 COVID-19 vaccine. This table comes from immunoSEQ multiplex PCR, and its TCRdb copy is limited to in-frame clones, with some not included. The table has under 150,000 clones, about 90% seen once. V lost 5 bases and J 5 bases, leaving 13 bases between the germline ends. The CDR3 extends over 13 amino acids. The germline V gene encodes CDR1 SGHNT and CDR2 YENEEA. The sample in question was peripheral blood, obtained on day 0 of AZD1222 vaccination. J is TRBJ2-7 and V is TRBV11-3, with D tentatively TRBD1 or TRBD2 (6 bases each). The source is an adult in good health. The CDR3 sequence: CASSPAGEDEQYF. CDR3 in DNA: TGTGCCAGCAGCCCCGCAGGGGAGGACGAGCAGTACTTC.